The 6 T cell receptor beta chains in this list originate from one sample, sequenced in a study of OX40 agonist ivuxolimab in advanced cancers. TCRdb keeps only in-frame clones here, not all; method: immunoSEQ multiplex PCR. Seen here are tens of thousands of clones, about nine tenths observed once, and the top ten hold about 1.9%. Sequencing used CD4+ or CD8+ T cells sorted from blood, obtained in a trial of the OX40 agonist ivuxolimab. These receptors were collected from an adult with an advanced solid tumor such as melanoma, head and neck, liver or kidney cancer.

This clone was observed once. At one of its ends the junction is not consistent with the germline gene, which may arise from a read error. The genes are TRBV28 and TRBJ2-6; unclear D gene. The CDR3 has 16 residues. Germline CDR1 reads MDHEN; CDR2 reads SYDVKM. CDR3 region: CASSVWASTGANVLTF. The DNA for the CDR3 is TGTGCCAGCAGTGTATGGGCTTCGACTGGGGCCAACGTCCTGACTTTC.

This sequence joins TRBV5-1 and TRBJ2-1; 11 bases are a match to TRBD2. The CDR3 runs 15 residues. The V and J ends lost 5 bases and 4 bases, in that order; junction bases with no gene match: 5. Germline lookup yields CDR1 SGHRS and CDR2 YFSETQ. CDR3 nucleotides: TGCGCCAGCAGTCCGACTAGCGGGGTTTACAATGAGCAGTTCTTC. Amino acids: CASSPTSGVYNEQFF.

The J gene is TRBJ1-6, the V gene TRBV19; a weak D match, TRBD1 (5 bases). V lost 4 bases and J 6 bases, leaving 16 bases between the germline ends. The CDR3 runs to 16 residues. Germline V gene lookup returns CDR1 LNHDA and CDR2 SQIVND (reference sequence). This CDR3 reads CASSSPRGLLNSPLHF. CDR3 nucleotides: TGTGCCAGTAGTAGCCCTCGGGGACTGCTTAATTCACCCCTCCACTTT.

The chain joins TRBV6-1 to TRBJ1-4; no firm D call. This CDR3 is built from 11 residues. The germline V gene encodes CDR1 MNHNS and CDR2 SASEGT. Between the trimmed V and J ends, which lost 1 base and 8 bases, there was a span of 2 bases. The CDR3 nucleotides are TGTGCCAGCAGTGAAGAAGAAAAACTGTTTTTT. This gives the protein CASSEEEKLFF.

V and J are TRBV4-1 and TRBJ2-5; 9 nucleotides line up with TRBD2. The J call is uncertain, as TRBJ2-7 better fits the DNA end. Germline values: CDR1 MGHRA, CDR2 YSYEKL. The CDR3 is 17 residues long. CDR3 DNA: TGCGCCAGCAGCCAAGCTAATAGCGGGAGTCCTACCTACGAGCAGTACTTC. Translated, it gives CASSQANSGSPTYEQYF.

The rearrangement uses TRBV2 and TRBJ2-1; 8 bases are shared with TRBD2. The J segment lost 6 bases and the V segment lost 6 bases, leaving 13 bases of the junction unmatched. Per the germline V gene, CDR1 is SNHLY and CDR2 is FYNNEI. This CDR3 region has 16 residues. CDR3 amino acids: CASSAQLAEGSNEQFF. DNA of the CDR3: TGTGCCAGCAGCGCCCAACTAGCGGAGGGGAGCAATGAGCAGTTCTTC.